Listed below are T cell receptor beta chains from one sample, sequenced in a study of T cells after yellow fever vaccination. TCRdb redid the calling of the 5' RACE reads with MiXCR, one entry per CDR3 protein. The table lists 100,000 to 150,000 distinct CDR3 sequences, roughly 7.9% of them singletons. Sequencing was performed on CD4+ T cells sorted from PBMCs, taken more than 40 days after the first yellow fever vaccination. The receptors originated from a man younger than 35 who received the YFV17D yellow fever vaccine. Each CDR3 is given with its conserved first and last residue. D genes are given only for firm matches. The size of a clone is reported for some rows only, either as once, few or many, or as a class for expanded clones.

>many|TRBJ2-5|TRBD1|TRBV11-2
TGTGCCAGCAGCTTAGATGGCAGGGGGCGGGAAGAGACCCAGTACTTC
CASSLDGRGREETQYF
>few|TRBJ1-1|NA|TRBV28
TGTGCCAGCAGGACTCGACACCTCTCGAACACTGAAGCTTTCTTT
CASRTRHLSNTEAFF
>many|TRBJ2-2|NA|TRBV20-1
TGCAGTGCTAGTAGACAGACCAACACCGGGGAGCTGTTTTTT
CSASRQTNTGELFF
>NA|TRBJ1-4|NA|TRBV7-2
TGTGCCAGCAGCTTAGGATCCGCTGGGGGTGGTACCGGTGAAAAACTGTTTTTT
CASSLGSAGGGTGEKLFF
>few|TRBJ2-4|TRBD1|TRBV7-2
TGTGCCAGCAGCCGACAGGGGGGAAACATTCAGTACTTC
CASSRQGGNIQYF
>many|TRBJ2-5|NA|TRBV5-5
TGTGCCAGCAGCTTGGCAGGGGATCAAGAGACCCAGTACTTC
CASSLAGDQETQYF
>many|TRBJ2-2|TRBD2|TRBV5-1
TGCGCCAGCACCGGAACTAGCGGAGGCACCGGGGAGCTGTTTTTT
CASTGTSGGTGELFF
>many|TRBJ2-2|TRBD1|TRBV5-1
TGCGCCAGCAGCGGGACAGGGGCGAACACCGGGGAGCTGTTTTTT
CASSGTGANTGELFF
>many|TRBJ1-6|NA|TRBV29-1
TGCAGCGTTGCTGGTACAGCTGGCTCACCCCTCCACTTT
CSVAGTAGSPLHF
>many|TRBJ2-6|NA|TRBV10-3
TGTGCCATCAGACCGACCGGGACGCTGAACACTGGGGCCAACGTCCTGACTTTC
CAIRPTGTLNTGANVLTF
>few|TRBJ2-5|TRBD2|TRBV18
TGTGCCAGCTCACCGGGACTAGCGGGAGGAGAAGAGACCCAGTACTTC
CASSPGLAGGEETQYF
>many|TRBJ2-7|TRBD1|TRBV5-1
TGCGCCAGCAGCCAAACCGGGACAGGGGGCTTGGAGCAGTACTTC
CASSQTGTGGLEQYF
>many|TRBJ2-2|NA|TRBV5-1
TGCGCCAGCAGCCCCTCCTTGGGAGACTACACCGGGGAGCTGTTTTTT
CASSPSLGDYTGELFF
>many|TRBJ2-5|NA|TRBV7-3
TGTGCCAGCAGCCCCGGGAGGGGGCGGATGACCCAGTACTTC
CASSPGRGRMTQYF
>many|TRBJ1-1|NA|TRBV11-2
TGTGCCAGCACCCCAACGGGGAGGGTCACTGAAGCTTTCTTT
CASTPTGRVTEAFF
>many|TRBJ1-1|NA|TRBV28
TGTGCCAGCAGCCCATGGGGACGGAAGAACACTGAAGCTTTCTTT
CASSPWGRKNTEAFF
>many|TRBJ1-2|NA|TRBV12-3/TRBV12-4
TGTGCCAGCAGTTTTTGGGGCTATGGCTACACCTTC
CASSFWGYGYTF
>many|TRBJ2-1|NA|TRBV7-7
TGTGCTAGCAGCTACGGACCCGTTGGGGGTGAGCAGTTCTTC
CASSYGPVGGEQFF
>many|TRBJ1-1|NA|TRBV12-3/TRBV12-4
TGTGCCAGCAGTTTTGGTGGGACGGTAAACACTGAAGCTTTCTTT
CASSFGGTVNTEAFF
>few|TRBJ2-3|NA|TRBV5-4
TGTGCCAGCAGCAGTGGGCCGGGGATAGATACGCAGTATTTT
CASSSGPGIDTQYF
>many|TRBJ2-3|TRBD1|TRBV15
TGTGCCACCAGCAGAGCACAGGGGGCTGGTACAGATACGCAGTATTTT
CATSRAQGAGTDTQYF
>NA|TRBJ2-2|NA|TRBV5-1
TGCGCCAGCATACTCGACATGGGAAACGGGGAGCTGTTTTTT
CASILDMGNGELFF
>many|TRBJ2-3|NA|TRBV7-9
TGTGCCAGCAGCTTTTCTAGCTCGAGGGGCACAGATACGCAGTATTTT
CASSFSSSRGTDTQYF
>many|TRBJ2-7|NA|TRBV11-2
TGTGCCAGCAGCTTGGGGCGGGCCTCCTCCTACGAGCAGTACTTC
CASSLGRASSYEQYF
>many|TRBJ2-1|NA|TRBV20-1
TGCAGTGCTAGCCCCAGTCCTCTGACCGAGCAGTTCTTC
CSASPSPLTEQFF
>many|TRBJ2-1|NA|TRBV25-1
TGTGCCAGCAGTGATCCAGGGTCCCGCTCCTACAATGAGCAGTTCTTC
CASSDPGSRSYNEQFF
>few|TRBJ2-3|TRBD2|TRBV20-1
TGCAGTTCTTCTAGCGGGGGCACAGATACGCAGTATTTT
CSSSSGGTDTQYF
>many|TRBJ2-1|TRBD2|TRBV9
TGTGCCAGCAGCCTTAGCGGGGGTCCCTACAATGAGCAGTTCTTC
CASSLSGGPYNEQFF
>NA|TRBJ2-5|TRBD2|TRBV7-2
TGTGCCAGCAGCTTAGGTCGGACTAGAGGCCAAGAGACCCAGTACTTC
CASSLGRTRGQETQYF
>many|TRBJ2-7|NA|TRBV6-5
TGTGCCAGCAGTCCACAGGGAACCGAGCAGTACTTC
CASSPQGTEQYF
>many|TRBJ2-3|TRBD1|TRBV6-5
TGTGCCAGCAGTTACGACAGGGACGTAAATACGCAGTATTTT
CASSYDRDVNTQYF
>many|TRBJ2-7|NA|TRBV10-3
TGTGCCATCAGTGAGTCCCCTCCAGGTCAGACCTACGAGCAGTACTTC
CAISESPPGQTYEQYF
>few|TRBJ2-5|NA|TRBV18
TGTGCCAGCTCCCACCCGATGAGACCGGAGACCCAGTACTTC
CASSHPMRPETQYF
>many|TRBJ1-4|NA|TRBV28
TGTGCCAGCCTTGGAGTGAAAAAACTGTTTTTT
CASLGVKKLFF
>NA|TRBJ2-2|NA|TRBV12-3/TRBV12-4
TGTGCCAGCAGGGAGAGGTCCGCTGGCACCGGGGAGCTGTTTTTT
CASRERSAGTGELFF
>many|TRBJ1-5|NA|TRBV5-6
TGTGCCAGCAGCTTGTTTCAGACTTTTCCCCAGCATTTT
CASSLFQTFPQHF
>many|TRBJ2-1|NA|TRBV4-3
TGCGCCAGCAGCCAAGATGTGGCTAGCTACAATGAGCAGTTCTTC
CASSQDVASYNEQFF
>few|TRBJ2-3|NA|TRBV5-1
TGCGCCAGCAGCTTATTCGTACAGGGCAGCACAGATACGCAGTATTTT
CASSLFVQGSTDTQYF
>many|TRBJ2-5|NA|TRBV6-5
TGTGCCAGCAGTTACGGACAGACCTTTGGGGAGACCCAGTACTTC
CASSYGQTFGETQYF
>NA|TRBJ2-3|NA|TRBV24-1
TGTGCCACCAGTGATCCCTACACAGATACGCAGTATTTT
CATSDPYTDTQYF
>NA|TRBJ2-5|TRBD1|TRBV18
TGTGCCAGCTCGCAACAGGGGTCGCAGGAGACCCAGTACTTC
CASSQQGSQETQYF
>NA|TRBJ1-1|NA|TRBV25-1
TGTGCCAGCAGTGATACCGGGCGGCACACTGAAGCTTTCTTT
CASSDTGRHTEAFF
>NA|TRBJ1-5|NA|TRBV5-4
TGTGCCAGCAGCTTGGACAGCCAGCCCCAGCATTTT
CASSLDSQPQHF
>many|TRBJ1-6|NA|TRBV21-1
TGTGCCAGCAGCAAAACGAGGACAGGGGGTGTTTCACCCCTCCACTTT
CASSKTRTGGVSPLHF
>few|TRBJ2-4|NA|TRBV20-1
TGCAGTGCTAGAGATCTGGGCAGGAGAGCAAAAAACATTCAGTACTTC
CSARDLGRRAKNIQYF